These 21 T cell receptor beta chains originate from one sample sequenced in a study of glioma-infiltrating T cells after dendritic cell vaccination. Specified time point: after dendritic cell vaccination, including at tumor progression/relapse. This table comes from immunoSEQ multiplex PCR, and its TCRdb copy is limited to in-frame clones, with some not included. The table includes about 65,000 clones, approximately 86% detected once. This material consisted of blood, taken after dendritic cell vaccination. The receptors here all came from a human donor with glioblastoma.

V is TRBV6-5 and J is TRBJ1-1; possibly TRBD1 for D (5 bases). CDR3 size: 16 residues. Germline CDR1 MNHEY, CDR2 SVGAGI. V lost 0 bases and J lost 4, with 15 bases in between. CDR3 residues: CASSYSRIAGSTEAFF. CDR3 DNA: TGTGCCAGCAGTTACTCGAGGATTGCAGGGTCCACTGAAGCTTTCTTT.

The J gene is TRBJ1-2, the V gene TRBV11-3; D is unresolved. Trimming took 3 bases from V and 5 from J, leaving 7 bases between them. The CDR3 runs 12 residues. Germline V CDR1 and CDR2: SGHNT, YENEEA. The CDR3 sequence is CASSFSGYGYTF. The CDR3 DNA is TGTGCCAGCAGCTTTTCGGGGTATGGCTACACCTTC.

This clone was observed once. This chain connects TRBV6-5 to TRBJ2-7; D is perhaps TRBD2 (6 bases). Deletions cut 7 bases from V and 0 bases from J, with 10 bases between. The CDR3 has 13 amino acids. Germline V lookup: CDR1 MNHEY, CDR2 SVGAGI. Written as DNA, the CDR3 is TGTGCCAGCATCGCGGGACTCTCCTACGAGCAGTACTTC. It translates to CASIAGLSYEQYF.

This clone has only a few counts. This chain uses TRBV18 with TRBJ1-2; D is undetermined. The CDR3 is 14 amino acids. The V end was cut by 0 bases, the J end by 0 bases, with 5 bases between. Germline V gives CDR1 KGHSH, CDR2 LQKENI. DNA of the CDR3: TGTGCCAGCTCACCACCGGCGGCTAACTATGGCTACACCTTC. Its protein is CASSPPAANYGYTF.

The chain recombines TRBV6-1 with TRBJ1-2, with 10 bases identical to TRBD1. CDR1 MNHNS and CDR2 SASEGT come from the germline V gene. With 7 bases clipped from V and 5 bases from J, the junction kept 10 bases outside the gene matches. The CDR3 extends over 15 amino acids. CDR3 sequence (DNA): TGTGCCAGCATCCTGACAGGGGGCTTGGAGTATGGCTACACCTTC. This translates into CASILTGGLEYGYTF.

This clone was observed a single time. V and J are TRBV6-5 and TRBJ2-2, with 10 nucleotides matching TRBD1. The germline gives CDR1 MNHEY, CDR2 SVGAGI. Unmatched junction bases numbered 5, after V lost 0 bases and J lost 7 bases. The CDR3 loop spans 16 amino acids. The CDR3 DNA sequence: TGTGCCAGCAGTTACTCGACAGGGGGCTGGGGCGGGGAGCTGTTTTTT. Translated: CASSYSTGGWGGELFF.

Here the CDR3 reads CASSLVTGGARPQYF. The DNA of the CDR3 is TGTGCCAGCAGCTTGGTGACAGGGGGCGCGAGACCGCAGTATTTT. V gene TRBV5-6 combines with J gene TRBJ2-3; 10 bases match TRBD1. The CDR3 spans 15 residues. The ends lost 0 bases at V and 10 bases at J; junction bases unmatched: 8. Germline assignment: CDR1 SGHDT and CDR2 YYEEEE.

The chain is built from TRBV6-6 and TRBJ1-2; D gene uncertain. Trimming cost V 4 bases and J 10 bases, with 13 bases left between them. Germline loops: CDR1 MNHNY, CDR2 SVGAGI (reference sequence). The CDR3 extends over 12 amino acids. The CDR3 reads CASSSQTTDYTF. CDR3 nucleotides: TGTGCCAGCAGTTCTCAGACTACTGACTACACCTTC.

This clone showed up just a few times. The chain uses TRBV6-5 and TRBJ1-5; D possibly corresponds to TRBD1 (6 bases). V gave up 5 bases and J gave up 1 base, with 9 bases separating them. The CDR3 has 14 residues. Germline lookup yields CDR1 MNHEY and CDR2 SVGAGI. CDR3 loop: CASSLQGSNQPQHF. CDR3 bases: TGTGCCAGCAGTCTACAGGGAAGCAATCAGCCCCAGCATTTT.

V gene TRBV28 combines with J gene TRBJ2-5; 9 positions agree with TRBD1. Near its end, the DNA agrees better with TRBJ2-7, so the J call may be wrong. The CDR3 runs to 15 residues. Per the germline V gene, CDR1 is MDHEN and CDR2 is SYDVKM. The CDR3 bases are TGTGCCAGCAGTTCCCCCGGGACAGGGTTCCACGAGCAGTACTTC. Translating it yields CASSSPGTGFHEQYF.

As for this clone: One junction end disagrees with the germline gene, perhaps due to a read error. The sample holds other DNA sequences that translate to the same CDR3. The chain couples TRBV7-9 to TRBJ1-1; D is ambiguous. Germline CDR1 SEHNR, CDR2 FQNEAQ (reference sequence). This CDR3 has 15 residues. The CDR3 bases are TGTGCCAGCAGCCCCATCGAGAGGGCAAACACTGAGGCTTTCTTT. As protein: CASSPIERANTEAFF.

The chain recombines TRBV5-1 with TRBJ1-2; a possible D gene is TRBD1 (5 bases). Germline CDR1 and CDR2: SGHRS and YFSETQ. This CDR3 spans 15 amino acids. Trimming removed 0 bases at V and 2 bases at J, with 11 bases between. The chain's CDR3 is CASSLERGTNYGYTF. DNA for the CDR3: TGCGCCAGCAGCTTGGAGCGGGGGACCAACTATGGCTACACCTTC.

The rearrangement joins TRBV6-9 to TRBJ1-2; TRBD1 might be the D (6 bases). This CDR3 contains 14 residues. The V gene lost 3 bases and the J gene lost 4 bases, with 12 bases spanning the gap. Germline CDR1 and CDR2: MNHGY and SVAAGI. The CDR3 DNA follows: TGTGCCAGCAGTTACGGGGGGCCGGGCTATGGCTACACCTTC. It is translated as CASSYGGPGYGYTF.

This chain connects TRBV18 to TRBJ2-1, with 7 bases aligning to TRBD1. The CDR3 loop spans 15 amino acids. Germline V gene sequence: CDR1 KGHSH, CDR2 LQKENI. The junction had 8 bases not matched to a gene; V was cut back by 6 bases and J by 3 bases. The CDR3 here is CASSRDSVDYNEQFF. CDR3 nucleotides: TGTGCCAGCTCCCGGGACAGTGTGGACTACAATGAGCAGTTCTTC.

Note on this clone: A junction end diverges from the germline sequence, so it may reflect a read error. The chain recombines TRBV6-6 with TRBJ1-1; 9 nucleotides align to TRBD1. This CDR3 is 14 amino acids long. CDR1 is MNHNY and CDR2 is SVGAGI in the germline V gene (reference sequence). CDR3 sequence (DNA): TGTGCCAGCAGTTACGACAGGGGGTTAACTGGAGCTTTCTTT. Protein sequence: CASSYDRGLTGAFF.

The chain recombines TRBV7-3 with TRBJ2-3; TRBD2 aligns across 8 bases. There are 14 residues in the CDR3. Germline V gene data show CDR1 as SGHTA and CDR2 as FQGTGA. V dropped 5 bases and J dropped 0; count of bases not matched to a gene: 1. CDR3 in amino acids: CASSRLASTDTQYF. The DNA for the CDR3 is TGTGCCAGCAGCAGACTAGCGAGCACAGATACGCAGTATTTT.

V and J are TRBV6-6 and TRBJ1-1; no clear D. Trimming removed 5 bases at V and 5 bases at J, with 12 bases between. Germline CDR1 MNHNY, CDR2 SVGAGI (reference sequence). The CDR3 runs to 13 residues. The CDR3 here is CASSTMTETEAFF. As DNA, the CDR3 is TGTGCCAGCAGTACGATGACTGAGACTGAAGCTTTCTTT.

The chain links TRBV19 to TRBJ2-5; possible D gene TRBD2, 6 bases. V lost 3 bases and J 5 bases, leaving 13 bases between the germline ends. From germline, CDR1 is LNHDA and CDR2 SQIVND (reference sequence). There are 14 residues in the CDR3. The CDR3 loop is CASSIAGMWETQYF. In nucleotides, the CDR3 is TGTGCCAGTAGTATCGCGGGGATGTGGGAGACCCAGTACTTC.

The chain recombines TRBV18 with TRBJ1-2; 7 nucleotides match TRBD1. The CDR3 runs to 15 residues. The J segment lost 2 bases and the V segment lost 3 bases, leaving 6 bases of the junction unmatched. Germline lookup yields CDR1 KGHSH and CDR2 LQKENI. CDR3 sequence: CASSPIPGQNYGYTF. The CDR3 coding sequence is TGTGCCAGCTCACCGATACCGGGACAGAACTATGGCTACACCTTC.

This sequence joins TRBV18 and TRBJ1-5; a possible D gene is TRBD1 (5 bases). The CDR3 is 18 residues long. The germline V gene encodes CDR1 KGHSH and CDR2 LQKENI. Trimming cost V 3 bases and J 0 bases, with 18 bases left between them. This chain's CDR3 is CASSPAGGVVYSNQPQHF. The CDR3, as DNA: TGTGCCAGCTCACCGGCGGGAGGGGTAGTATATAGCAATCAGCCCCAGCATTTT.

The CDR3 sequence: CASSPNRTAYEQYF. The CDR3 nucleotides are TGTGCCAGCAGCCCCAACAGGACAGCCTACGAGCAGTACTTC. This chain connects TRBV11-3 to TRBJ2-7, with D perhaps matching TRBD1 (6 bases). The V end lost 5 bases, the J end lost 2 bases, and 13 bases lay between the germline ends. CDR3 length: 14 amino acids. Germline CDR1 is SGHNT and CDR2 is YENEEA. The complete variable domain, with remaining parts taken from reference TRBV11-3 and TRBJ2-7, reads EAGVVQSPRYKIIEKKQPVAFWCNPISGHNTLYWYLQNLGQGPELLIRYENEEAVDDSQLPKDRFSAERLKGVDSTLKIQPAELGDSAVYLCASSPNRTAYEQYFGPGTRLTVT.